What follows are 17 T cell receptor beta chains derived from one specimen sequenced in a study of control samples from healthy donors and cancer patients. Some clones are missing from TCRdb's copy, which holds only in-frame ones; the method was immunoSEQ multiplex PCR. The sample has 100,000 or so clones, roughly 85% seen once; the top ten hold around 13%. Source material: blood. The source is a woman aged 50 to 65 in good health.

CDR3 sequence reads: CASTRGQGNSPLHF. The CDR3, as DNA: TGTGCCAGCACGAGGGGACAGGGGAATTCACCCCTCCACTTT. The chain recombines TRBV2 with TRBJ1-6; 10 bases line up with TRBD1. Germline CDR1 reads SNHLY; CDR2 reads FYNNEI. This CDR3 spans 14 amino acids. The junction had 4 bases not matched to a gene; V was cut back by 7 bases and J by 7 bases. Complete variable domain (other parts from reference TRBV2 and TRBJ1-6): EPEVTQTPSHQVTQMGQEVILRCVPISNHLYFYWYRQILGQKVEFLVSFYNNEISEKSEIFDDQFSVERPDGSNFTLKIRSTKLEDSAMYFCASTRGQGNSPLHFGNGTRLTVT.

The DNA for the CDR3 is TGCAGTGCTAGAGTTATGTTGGAGCAGTACTTC. It codes for CSARVMLEQYF. The chain links TRBV20-1 to TRBJ2-7; D call uncertain. V was shortened by 1 base and J by 7 bases, with 8 bases between the two germline ends. Looked up from germline, CDR1 is DFQATT and CDR2 is SNEGSKA (reference sequence). The CDR3 is made up of 11 amino acids.

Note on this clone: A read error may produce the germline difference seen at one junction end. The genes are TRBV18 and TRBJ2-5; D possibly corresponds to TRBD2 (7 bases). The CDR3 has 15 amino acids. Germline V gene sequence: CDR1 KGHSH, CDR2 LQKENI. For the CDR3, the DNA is TGTGCCAGCTCATCACCGGGGGGCCTCCAAGAGACCCAGTACTTC. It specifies CASSSPGGLQETQYF.

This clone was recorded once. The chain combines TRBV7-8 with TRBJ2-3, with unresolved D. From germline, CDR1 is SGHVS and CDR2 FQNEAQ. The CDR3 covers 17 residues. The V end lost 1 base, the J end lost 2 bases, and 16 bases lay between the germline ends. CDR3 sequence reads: CASSLETLSFSTDTQYF. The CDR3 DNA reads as TGTGCCAGCAGCTTAGAGACACTGTCCTTTTCCACAGATACGCAGTATTTT.

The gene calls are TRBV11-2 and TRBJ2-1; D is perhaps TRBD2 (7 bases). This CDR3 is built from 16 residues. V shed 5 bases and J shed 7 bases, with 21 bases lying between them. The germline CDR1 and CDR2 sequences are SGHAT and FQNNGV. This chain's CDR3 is CASSPGRGGKRNEQFF. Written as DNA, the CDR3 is TGTGCCAGCAGCCCAGGGAGGGGGGGAAAAAGAAATGAGCAGTTCTTC.

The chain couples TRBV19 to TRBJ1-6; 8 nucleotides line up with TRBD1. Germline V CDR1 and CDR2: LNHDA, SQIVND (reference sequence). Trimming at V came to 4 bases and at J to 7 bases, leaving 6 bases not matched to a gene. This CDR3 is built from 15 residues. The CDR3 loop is CASSTRQGPNSPLHF. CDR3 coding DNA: TGTGCCAGTAGTACCCGACAGGGGCCCAATTCACCCCTCCACTTT. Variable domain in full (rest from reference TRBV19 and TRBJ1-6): DGGITQSPKYLFRKEGQNVTLSCEQNLNHDAMYWYRQDPGQGLRLIYYSQIVNDFQKGDIAEGYSVSREKKESFPLTVTSAQKNPTAFYLCASSTRQGPNSPLHFGNGTRLTVT.

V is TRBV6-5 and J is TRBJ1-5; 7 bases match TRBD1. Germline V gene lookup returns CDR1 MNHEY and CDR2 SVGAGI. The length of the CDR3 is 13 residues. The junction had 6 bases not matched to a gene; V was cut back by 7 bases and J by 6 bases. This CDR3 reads CASMGRGGQPQHF. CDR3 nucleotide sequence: TGTGCCAGCATGGGCAGGGGGGGTCAGCCCCAGCATTTT.

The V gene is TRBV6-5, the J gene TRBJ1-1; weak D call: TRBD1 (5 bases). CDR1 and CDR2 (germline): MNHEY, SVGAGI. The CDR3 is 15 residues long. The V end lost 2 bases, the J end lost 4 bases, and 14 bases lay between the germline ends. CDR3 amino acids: CASSYMRGGRTEAFF. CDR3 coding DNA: TGTGCCAGCAGTTACATGAGGGGTGGGCGCACTGAAGCTTTCTTT.

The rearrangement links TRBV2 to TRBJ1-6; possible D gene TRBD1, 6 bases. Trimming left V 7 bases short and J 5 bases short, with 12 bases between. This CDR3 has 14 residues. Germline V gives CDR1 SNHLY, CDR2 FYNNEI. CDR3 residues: CASNGGSDNSPLHF. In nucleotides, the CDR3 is TGTGCCAGCAACGGGGGCTCTGATAATTCACCCCTCCACTTT.

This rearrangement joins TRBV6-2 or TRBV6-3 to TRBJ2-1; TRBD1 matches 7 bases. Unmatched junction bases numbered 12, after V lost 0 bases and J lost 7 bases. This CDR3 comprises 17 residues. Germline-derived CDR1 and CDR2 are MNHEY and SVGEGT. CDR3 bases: TGTGCCAGCAGTTACTCAACGACAGGGAAATTTAGGAATGAGCAGTTCTTC. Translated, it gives CASSYSTTGKFRNEQFF.

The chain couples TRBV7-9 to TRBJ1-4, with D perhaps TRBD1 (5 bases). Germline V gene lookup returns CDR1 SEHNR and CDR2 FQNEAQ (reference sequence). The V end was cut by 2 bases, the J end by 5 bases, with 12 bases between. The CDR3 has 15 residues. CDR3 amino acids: CASSLNRDANEKLFF. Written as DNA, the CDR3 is TGTGCCAGCAGCTTAAACCGGGACGCCAATGAAAAACTGTTTTTT.

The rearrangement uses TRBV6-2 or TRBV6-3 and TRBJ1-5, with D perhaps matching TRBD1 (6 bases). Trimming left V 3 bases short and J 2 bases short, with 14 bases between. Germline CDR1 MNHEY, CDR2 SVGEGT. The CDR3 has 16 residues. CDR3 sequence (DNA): TGTGCCAGCAGTTATGGGGGGCGAGTCGGCAATCAGCCCCAGCATTTT. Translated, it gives CASSYGGRVGNQPQHF.

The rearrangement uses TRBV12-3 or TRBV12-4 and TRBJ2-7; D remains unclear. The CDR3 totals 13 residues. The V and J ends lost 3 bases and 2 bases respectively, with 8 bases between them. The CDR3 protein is CASSLGRTYEQYF. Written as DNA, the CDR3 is TGTGCCAGCAGTTTGGGTCGGACCTACGAGCAGTACTTC.

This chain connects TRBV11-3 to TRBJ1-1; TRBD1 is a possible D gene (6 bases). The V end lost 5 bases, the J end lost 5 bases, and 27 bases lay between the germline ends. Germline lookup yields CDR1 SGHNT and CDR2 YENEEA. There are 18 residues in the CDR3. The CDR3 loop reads CASSPRGAGVIRDTEAFF. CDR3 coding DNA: TGTGCCAGCAGCCCAAGGGGGGCAGGGGTCATCAGGGATACTGAAGCTTTCTTT.

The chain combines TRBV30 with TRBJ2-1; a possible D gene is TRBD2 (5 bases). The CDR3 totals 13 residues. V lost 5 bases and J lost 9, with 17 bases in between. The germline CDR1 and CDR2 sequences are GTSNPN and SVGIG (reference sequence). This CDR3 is CAWELGLEGEQFF. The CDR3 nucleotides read TGTGCCTGGGAGCTAGGGTTAGAGGGTGAGCAGTTCTTC.

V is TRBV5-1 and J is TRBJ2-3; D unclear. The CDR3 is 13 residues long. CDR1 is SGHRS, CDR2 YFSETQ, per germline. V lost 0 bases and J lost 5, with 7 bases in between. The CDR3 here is CASSLAQQDTQYF. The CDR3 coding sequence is TGCGCCAGCAGCTTGGCACAGCAAGATACGCAGTATTTT.

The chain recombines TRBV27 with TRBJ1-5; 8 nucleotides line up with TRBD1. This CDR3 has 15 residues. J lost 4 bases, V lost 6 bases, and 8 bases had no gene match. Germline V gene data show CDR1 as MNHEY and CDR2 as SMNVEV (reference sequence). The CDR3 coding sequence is TGTGCCAGCAGCTCTTCGACAGGGGCTAATCAGCCCCAGCATTTT. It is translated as CASSSSTGANQPQHF.